The sample holds one count of the clone carrying this T cell receptor beta chain. The antigen remains unidentified. V lost 1 base, J lost 4 bases, and 2 bases stayed unmatched. CDR1 SGHRS and CDR2 YFSETQ come from the germline V gene. The CDR3 has 13 amino acids. Profiling relied on immunoSEQ multiplex PCR, and the TCRdb table lists in-frame clones only, not all of them. The table records 90,000 to 140,000 clones, under 95% of them present only once. The data were taken from a study of siplizumab effects on memory and regulatory T cells. Study results and caveats: Mean Treg-derived proportions of mappable alloreactive CD4+ clones were 55% to 75% for siplizumab and less than 35% for controls.

This chain connects TRBV5-1 to TRBJ2-7; 7 positions match TRBD1. The sample was CD4+ T cells sorted from blood. This TCR came from a human donor in good health. The CDR3 region has the DNA TGCGCCAGCAGCTTGAGGGACAGTTACGAGCAGTACTTC. Amino acids: CASSLRDSYEQYF.